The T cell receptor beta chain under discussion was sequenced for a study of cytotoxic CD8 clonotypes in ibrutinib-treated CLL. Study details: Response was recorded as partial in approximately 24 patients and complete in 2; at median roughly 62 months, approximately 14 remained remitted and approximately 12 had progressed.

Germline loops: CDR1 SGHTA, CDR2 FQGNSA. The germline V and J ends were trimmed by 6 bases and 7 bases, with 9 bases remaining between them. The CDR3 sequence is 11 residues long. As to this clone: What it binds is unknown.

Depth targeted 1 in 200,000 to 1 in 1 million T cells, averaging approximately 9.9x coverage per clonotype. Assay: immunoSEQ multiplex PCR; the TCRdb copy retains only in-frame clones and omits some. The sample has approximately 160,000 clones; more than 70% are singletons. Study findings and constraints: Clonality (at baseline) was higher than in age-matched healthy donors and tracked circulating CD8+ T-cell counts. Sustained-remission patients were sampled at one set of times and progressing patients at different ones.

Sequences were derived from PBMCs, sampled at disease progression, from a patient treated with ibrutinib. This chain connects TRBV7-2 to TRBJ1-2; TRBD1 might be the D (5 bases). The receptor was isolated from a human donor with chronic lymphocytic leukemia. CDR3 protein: CASSQGSGYTF. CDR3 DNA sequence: TGTGCCAGCAGTCAGGGCTCTGGCTACACCTTC.